This T cell receptor (beta chain) was identified during a study of preoperative IRX-2 immunotherapy in early breast cancer. Specified treatment: preoperative locoregional IRX-2 cytokine immunotherapy. Patients received preoperative, locoregional IRX-2 cytokine immunotherapy in a phase Ib study. The method was immunoSEQ multiplex PCR; TCRdb's version includes in-frame clones alone and lacks a portion of them. In the table there are under 25,000 clones, about 85% of which are singletons. CDR3 size: 15 residues. Germline V lookup: CDR1 MDHEN, CDR2 SYDVKM. V lost 1 base to trimming and J lost 2 bases, with 11 bases between them.

This specimen consisted of lymph node tissue, obtained after IRX-2 immunotherapy. The source of this sequence is a human donor with breast cancer. V and J are TRBV28 and TRBJ1-2; D call uncertain. The CDR3 bases are TGTGCCAGCAGTTTATCGGACCGCCGAAACTATGGCTACACCTTC. This codes for CASSLSDRRNYGYTF.